This is a list of T cell receptor beta chains from one sample in a study of T-cell memory formation after mild COVID-19. TCRdb re-derived calls from the 5' RACE reads in MiXCR, one entry per CDR3 protein. The table includes around 470,000 distinct CDR3 sequences, about 20% detected once. Specimen: PBMCs or a T cell subset sorted from them (not recorded which). The receptors here all came from an adult woman who had mild COVID-19 (a few samples of this study predate the infection). Cell type and time point are not known. Both conserved end residues are part of each CDR3. A D gene is named only where the DNA matches it firmly. The size entry is marked missing in some rows and otherwise reads once, few, many or a size class.

TRBV6-1,TRBD1,NA,TRBJ1-4,CASSESGGREKLFF,TGTGCCAGCAGTGAATCAGGGGGTCGAGAAAAACTGTTTTTT
TRBV6-5,NA,NA,TRBJ1-6,CASSLSGSPLHF,TGTGCCAGCAGTTTAAGTGGTTCACCCCTCCACTTT
TRBV24-1,TRBD1,few,TRBJ2-7,CATSDGTGKTYEQYF,TGTGCCACCAGTGACGGGACAGGGAAGACCTACGAGCAGTACTTC
TRBV7-2,TRBD2,NA,TRBJ2-3,CASNLGGLAGMTDTQYF,TGTGCCAGCAACCTAGGGGGACTAGCGGGAATGACAGATACGCAGTATTTT
TRBV10-3,NA,NA,TRBJ1-1,CAISDSGQGNTEAFF,TGTGCCATCAGTGACTCAGGGCAGGGCAACACTGAAGCTTTCTTT
TRBV20-1,NA,NA,TRBJ2-3,CSARDVPSITDTQYF,TGCAGTGCTAGAGATGTGCCTAGCATCACAGATACGCAGTATTTT
TRBV7-2,TRBD2,few,TRBJ2-3,CASSLGAGWGTDTQYF,TGTGCCAGCAGCTTAGGAGCGGGATGGGGCACAGATACGCAGTATTTT
TRBV25-1,NA,few,TRBJ2-7,CASSETGWREQYF,TGTGCCAGCAGTGAAACGGGCTGGCGTGAGCAGTACTTC
TRBV24-1,TRBD1,NA,TRBJ2-1,CATSDAGTETYNEQFF,TGTGCCACCAGTGATGCCGGGACAGAGACCTACAATGAGCAGTTCTTC
TRBV5-1,TRBD2,NA,TRBJ2-1,CASTEGRASYNEQFF,TGCGCCAGCACCGAGGGGAGGGCCTCCTACAATGAGCAGTTCTTC
TRBV12-3/TRBV12-4,NA,few,TRBJ2-3,CASSPRGKGDTDTQYF,TGTGCCAGCAGCCCCCGGGGGAAGGGGGACACAGATACGCAGTATTTT
TRBV12-3/TRBV12-4,TRBD1,few,TRBJ2-7,CASSLGGGQGPDEQYF,TGTGCCAGCAGTTTAGGGGGGGGACAGGGTCCTGACGAGCAGTACTTC
TRBV20-1,NA,NA,TRBJ2-7,CAARAYYEQYF,TGCGCTGCCAGGGCCTACTACGAGCAGTACTTC
TRBV4-1,NA,NA,TRBJ1-1,CASSQDWWTRITEAFF,TGCGCCAGCAGCCAAGATTGGTGGACGAGAATCACTGAAGCTTTCTTT
TRBV5-1,NA,NA,TRBJ1-2,CASSLGSGPGYTF,TGCGCCAGCAGCTTGGGGTCAGGCCCGGGCTACACCTTC
TRBV7-9,NA,NA,TRBJ2-3,CASSPQGRTDTQYF,TGTGCCAGCAGCCCCCAGGGACGCACAGATACGCAGTATTTT
TRBV12-3/TRBV12-4,TRBD1,many,TRBJ2-1,CASSPPDREQFF,TGTGCCAGCAGTCCACCGGACAGGGAGCAGTTCTTC
TRBV6-5,NA,NA,TRBJ2-7,CASSYSTGEPYEQYF,TGTGCCAGCAGTTACTCGACGGGAGAGCCGTACGAGCAGTACTTC
TRBV5-1,NA,NA,TRBJ2-7,CASSLGDAESYEQYF,TGCGCCAGCAGCTTGGGGGACGCCGAAAGCTACGAGCAGTACTTC
TRBV6-2/TRBV6-3,NA,few,TRBJ1-1,CASSFARPNTEAFF,TGTGCCAGCAGTTTTGCCAGGCCGAACACTGAAGCTTTCTTT
TRBV30,TRBD2,NA,TRBJ2-1,CAWDIDLAGGGNEQFF,TGTGCCTGGGACATTGATTTAGCGGGAGGAGGAAATGAGCAGTTCTTC
TRBV7-3,NA,few,TRBJ2-6,CASSANPQSGANVLTF,TGTGCCAGCAGCGCAAACCCCCAGTCAGGGGCCAACGTCCTGACTTTC
TRBV7-6,NA,few,TRBJ2-2,CASSQSTGELFF,TGTGCCAGCAGCCAGTCCACCGGGGAGCTGTTTTTT
TRBV5-6,NA,NA,TRBJ1-4,CASSRQGDTTNEKLFF,TGTGCCAGCAGCCGCCAGGGAGATACAACTAATGAAAAACTGTTTTTT
TRBV20-1,TRBD1,NA,TRBJ1-1,CSASPGTGFSEAFF,TGCAGTGCTAGCCCGGGGACAGGGTTTTCTGAAGCTTTCTTT
TRBV10-3,NA,NA,TRBJ2-7,CAISLADFNEQYF,TGTGCCATCAGCCTGGCGGATTTCAACGAGCAGTACTTC
TRBV24-1,NA,NA,TRBJ2-5,CATSDLPEYGETQYF,TGTGCCACCAGTGACCTGCCCGAATACGGGGAGACCCAGTACTTC
TRBV7-9,TRBD1,NA,TRBJ1-1,CASSGQGGRITEAFF,TGTGCCAGCAGCGGACAGGGAGGGAGAATCACTGAAGCTTTCTTT
TRBV7-2,NA,few,TRBJ1-5,CASSSSLSPNQPQHF,TGTGCCAGCAGCTCGAGTCTTTCTCCGAATCAGCCCCAGCATTTT
TRBV20-1,TRBD2,few,TRBJ2-1,CSARGTSGSYEQFF,TGCAGTGCTAGGGGCACTAGCGGGAGTTATGAGCAGTTCTTC
TRBV29-1,NA,NA,TRBJ2-2,CSVGRPNTGELFF,TGCAGCGTTGGGCGGCCTAACACCGGGGAGCTGTTTTTT
TRBV5-5,TRBD2,NA,TRBJ2-5,CASSLQLAGLSQETQYF,TGTGCCAGCAGCTTACAACTAGCGGGGTTATCTCAAGAGACCCAGTACTTC
TRBV20-1,TRBD1,NA,TRBJ1-2,CSARVQGADGYTF,TGCAGTGCTAGAGTTCAGGGGGCTGATGGCTACACCTTC
TRBV6-1,NA,NA,TRBJ2-7,CASSAGLRAAEQYF,TGTGCCAGCAGTGCGGGACTTCGAGCGGCCGAGCAGTACTTC
TRBV6-2/TRBV6-3,NA,many,TRBJ1-1,CASSYSLGTRNTEAFF,TGTGCCAGCAGTTATTCCTTGGGCACCAGGAACACTGAAGCTTTCTTT
TRBV29-1,NA,NA,TRBJ2-6,CSVEGTPSGANVLTF,TGCAGCGTTGAAGGCACCCCCTCTGGGGCCAACGTCCTGACTTTC
TRBV7-8,NA,NA,TRBJ1-5,CASSSGAGGNQPQHF,TGTGCCAGCAGCTCAGGGGCGGGGGGCAATCAGCCCCAGCATTTT
TRBV24-1,NA,NA,TRBJ2-3,CATAGRGTTDTQYF,TGTGCCACCGCGGGTCGGGGGACTACAGATACGCAGTATTTT
TRBV13,NA,NA,TRBJ2-1,CASSLTRLEQFF,TGTGCCAGCAGCCTGACCCGCCTTGAGCAGTTCTTC
TRBV20-1,NA,NA,TRBJ1-4,CSASLGVLSEKLFF,TGCAGTGCTAGTTTAGGGGTTTTGAGTGAAAAACTGTTTTTT
TRBV5-3,TRBD2,NA,TRBJ2-5,CARSLASGGAKETQYF,TGTGCCAGAAGCTTGGCCAGCGGGGGGGCCAAAGAGACCCAGTACTTC
TRBV5-1,NA,NA,TRBJ1-5,CASSLVFYWQGDQPQHF,TGCGCCAGCAGCTTGGTATTTTATTGGCAGGGAGATCAGCCCCAGCATTTT
TRBV5-6,NA,NA,TRBJ2-7,CASSLVFAGTYEQYF,TGTGCCAGCAGCTTGGTGTTTGCAGGGACCTACGAGCAGTACTTC
TRBV9,NA,many,TRBJ2-7,CASSVEPKGSEQYF,TGTGCCAGCAGCGTAGAACCCAAGGGGTCCGAGCAGTACTTC
TRBV27,NA,few,TRBJ1-2,CASSLYRAGHGYTF,TGTGCCAGCAGTTTATACCGGGCGGGGCATGGCTACACCTTC
TRBV6-6,TRBD2,few,TRBJ2-3,CASRGPGRGVTDTQYF,TGTGCCAGCAGGGGACCCGGGCGGGGGGTCACAGATACGCAGTATTTT
TRBV24-1,NA,NA,TRBJ2-1,CATSDPDLQSSYNEQFF,TGTGCCACCAGTGACCCGGACTTACAGAGCTCCTACAATGAGCAGTTCTTC
TRBV6-4,NA,once,TRBJ2-7,CASSDMAGEQYF,TGTGCCAGCAGTGACATGGCGGGGGAGCAGTACTTC
TRBV12-3/TRBV12-4,NA,few,TRBJ1-3,CASSLDAGAGNTIYF,TGTGCCAGCAGTTTAGACGCAGGAGCTGGAAACACCATATATTTT
TRBV6-1,NA,NA,TRBJ2-3,CASRLRIGTQYF,TGTGCCAGCAGACTAAGGATTGGTACGCAGTATTTT
TRBV12-3/TRBV12-4,TRBD2,many,TRBJ2-3,CASSQSSGANTDTQYF,TGTGCCAGCAGTCAATCTAGCGGGGCGAACACAGATACGCAGTATTTT
TRBV5-1,NA,NA,TRBJ2-3,CASSLGASWDSDTQYF,TGCGCCAGCAGCCTGGGGGCTAGCTGGGATTCGGATACGCAGTATTTT
TRBV7-9,NA,few,TRBJ2-2,CASTMRRGTNTGELFF,TGTGCCAGCACCATGCGGCGGGGCACGAACACCGGGGAGCTGTTTTTT